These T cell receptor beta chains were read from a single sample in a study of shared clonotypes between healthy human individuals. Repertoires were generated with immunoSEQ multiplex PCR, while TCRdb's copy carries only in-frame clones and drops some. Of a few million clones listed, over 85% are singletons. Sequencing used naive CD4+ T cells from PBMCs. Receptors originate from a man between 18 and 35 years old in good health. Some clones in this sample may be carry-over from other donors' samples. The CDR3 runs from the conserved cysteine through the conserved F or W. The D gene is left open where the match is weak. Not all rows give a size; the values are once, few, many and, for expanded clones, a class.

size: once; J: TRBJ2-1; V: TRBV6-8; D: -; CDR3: CASTHLGGATYNEQFF; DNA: TGTGCCAGCACCCACTTAGGGGGGGCCACCTACAATGAGCAGTTCTTC
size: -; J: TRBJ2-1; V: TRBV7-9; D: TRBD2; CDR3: CASSHQTSGVYNEQFF; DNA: TGTGCCAGCAGCCACCAGACTAGCGGGGTATACAATGAGCAGTTCTTC
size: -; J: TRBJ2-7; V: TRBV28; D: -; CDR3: CASSLVPYEQYF; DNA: TGTGCCAGCAGTTTAGTACCCTACGAGCAGTACTTC
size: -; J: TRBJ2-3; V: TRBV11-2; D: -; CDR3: CASSPGTTLDTQYF; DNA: TGTGCCAGCAGCCCAGGCACCACCTTGGATACGCAGTATTTT
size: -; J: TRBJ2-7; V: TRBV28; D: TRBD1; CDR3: CASSSRDRGRYEQYF; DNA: TGTGCCAGCAGTTCGCGGGACAGGGGACGGTACGAGCAGTACTTC
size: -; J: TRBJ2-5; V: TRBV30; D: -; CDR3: CAWSIHPAHLETQYF; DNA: TGTGCCTGGAGTATTCACCCAGCCCACTTGGAGACCCAGTACTTC
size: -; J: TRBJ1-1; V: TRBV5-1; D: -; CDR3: CASSSGQGKAFF; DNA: TGCGCCAGCAGCTCCGGCCAGGGGAAAGCTTTCTTT
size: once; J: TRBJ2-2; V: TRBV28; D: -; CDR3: CASSLPGTGELFF; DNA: TGTGCCAGCAGTTTGCCGGGGACCGGGGAGCTGTTTTTT
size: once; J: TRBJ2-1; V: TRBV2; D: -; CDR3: CASSPELYNEQFF; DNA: TGTGCCAGCAGCCCGGAACTGTACAATGAGCAGTTCTTC
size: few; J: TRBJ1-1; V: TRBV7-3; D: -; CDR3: CASAKYMNTEAFF; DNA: TGTGCCAGCGCGAAGTACATGAACACTGAAGCTTTCTTT
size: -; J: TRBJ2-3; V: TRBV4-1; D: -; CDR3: CASSQERGARDTQYF; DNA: TGCGCCAGCAGCCAAGAACGGGGGGCTAGAGATACGCAGTATTTT
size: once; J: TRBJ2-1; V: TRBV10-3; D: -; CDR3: CAIRSSQFINEQFF; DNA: TGTGCCATCAGGTCCTCCCAATTTATTAATGAGCAGTTCTTC
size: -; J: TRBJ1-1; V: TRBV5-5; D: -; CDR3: CASSLRYQTGTEAFF; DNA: TGTGCCAGCAGCTTGCGGTACCAGACCGGAACTGAAGCTTTCTTT
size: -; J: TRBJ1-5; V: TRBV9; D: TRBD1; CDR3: CASSVGTGGGQPQHF; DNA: TGTGCCAGCAGCGTAGGAACAGGGGGCGGTCAGCCCCAGCATTTT
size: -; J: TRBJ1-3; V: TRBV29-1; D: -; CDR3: CSVSDPGNTIYF; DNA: TGCAGCGTGTCGGATCCAGGAAACACCATATATTTT
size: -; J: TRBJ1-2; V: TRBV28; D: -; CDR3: CASSFRRQHYGYTF; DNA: TGTGCCAGCAGTTTTAGGAGGCAGCACTATGGCTACACCTTC
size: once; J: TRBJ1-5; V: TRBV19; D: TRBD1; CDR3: CASSIEGAGQPQHF; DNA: TGTGCCAGTAGTATCGAGGGGGCAGGACAGCCCCAGCATTTT
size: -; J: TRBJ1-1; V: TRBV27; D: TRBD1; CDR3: CASSYDRANTEAFF; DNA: TGTGCCAGCAGTTATGACAGGGCGAACACTGAAGCTTTCTTT
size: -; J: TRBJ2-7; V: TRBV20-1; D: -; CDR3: CSARRNEQYF; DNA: TGCAGTGCTAGGAGAAACGAGCAGTACTTC
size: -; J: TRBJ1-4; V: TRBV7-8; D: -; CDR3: CASSLGPGFEKLFF; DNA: TGTGCCAGCAGCTTAGGTCCAGGATTTGAAAAACTGTTTTTT
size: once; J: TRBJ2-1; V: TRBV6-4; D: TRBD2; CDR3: CASSTWASGRRAEQFF; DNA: TGTGCCAGCAGCACCTGGGCTAGCGGGAGGCGGGCTGAGCAGTTCTTC
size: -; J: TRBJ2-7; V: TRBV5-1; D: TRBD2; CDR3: CASSPGGGVTYEQYF; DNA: TGCGCCAGCAGCCCCGGGGGGGGAGTAACCTACGAGCAGTACTTC
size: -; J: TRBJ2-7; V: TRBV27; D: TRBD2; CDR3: CASSSLGLGFRVEQYF; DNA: TGTGCCAGCAGTTCCCTCGGACTAGGCTTTAGGGTCGAGCAGTACTTC
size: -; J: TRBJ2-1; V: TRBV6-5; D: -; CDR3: CASSYQIRSYNEQFF; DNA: TGTGCCAGCAGTTACCAGATACGCTCCTACAATGAGCAGTTCTTC
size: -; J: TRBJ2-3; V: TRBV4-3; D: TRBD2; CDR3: CASSQEHRRTSGRTGGEDTQYF; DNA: TGCGCCAGCAGCCAAGAACACCGTAGGACTAGCGGGAGAACTGGGGGGGAAGATACGCAGTATTTT
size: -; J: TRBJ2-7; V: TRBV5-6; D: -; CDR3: CASSSALRNSYEQYF; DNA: TGTGCCAGCAGCTCGGCGCTACGGAACTCCTACGAGCAGTACTTC
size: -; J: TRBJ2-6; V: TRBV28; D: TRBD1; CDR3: CASSKPTGSANVLTF; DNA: TGTGCCAGCAGCAAACCGACAGGGTCGGCCAACGTCCTGACTTTC
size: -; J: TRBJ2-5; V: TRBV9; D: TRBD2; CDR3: CASSATTSGSSETQYF; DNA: TGTGCCAGCAGCGCGACGACTAGCGGGAGTTCAGAGACCCAGTACTTC
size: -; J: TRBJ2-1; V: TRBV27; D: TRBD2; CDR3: CASSPGLAFYNEQFF; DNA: TGTGCCAGCAGTCCGGGACTAGCTTTCTACAATGAGCAGTTCTTC
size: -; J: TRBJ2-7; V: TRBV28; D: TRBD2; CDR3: CASSLSGRNTGEQYF; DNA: TGTGCCAGCAGTTTAAGCGGGAGAAACACGGGCGAGCAGTACTTC
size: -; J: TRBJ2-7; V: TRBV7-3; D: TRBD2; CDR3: CASSEQSLAPGLAGVPYEQYF; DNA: TGTGCCAGCAGCGAGCAAAGTTTAGCCCCGGGACTAGCGGGAGTTCCATACGAGCAGTACTTC
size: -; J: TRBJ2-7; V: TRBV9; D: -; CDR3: CASSPQAQATSYEQYF; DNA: TGTGCCAGCAGCCCCCAGGCGCAGGCGACCTCCTACGAGCAGTACTTC
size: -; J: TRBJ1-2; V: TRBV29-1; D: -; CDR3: CSDTGTSGYTF; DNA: TGCAGCGATACCGGGACCTCGGGCTACACCTTC
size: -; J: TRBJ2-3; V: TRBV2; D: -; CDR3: CASSELVHTQYF; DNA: TGTGCCAGCAGTGAACTCGTGCATACGCAGTATTTT
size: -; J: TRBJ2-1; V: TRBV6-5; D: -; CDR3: CASSYSKVEQFF; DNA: TGTGCCAGCAGTTACTCGAAGGTTGAGCAGTTCTTC
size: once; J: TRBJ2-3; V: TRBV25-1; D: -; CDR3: CASPPTDTQYF; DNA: TGTGCCAGCCCCCCCACAGATACGCAGTATTTT
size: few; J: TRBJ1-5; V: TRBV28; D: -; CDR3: CASGESNQPQHF; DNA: TGTGCCAGCGGAGAAAGCAATCAGCCCCAGCATTTT
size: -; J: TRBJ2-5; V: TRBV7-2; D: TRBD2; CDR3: CASSLGTSGRMGETQYF; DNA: TGTGCCAGCAGCCTCGGGACTAGCGGGAGAATGGGAGAGACCCAGTACTTC
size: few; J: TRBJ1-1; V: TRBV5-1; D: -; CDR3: CASSPDYNTEAFF; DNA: TGCGCCAGCAGCCCGGACTATAACACTGAAGCTTTCTTT
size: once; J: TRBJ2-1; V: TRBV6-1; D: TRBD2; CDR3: CASRGSSGWNEQFF; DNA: TGTGCCAGCCGCGGTTCTAGCGGGTGGAATGAGCAGTTCTTC
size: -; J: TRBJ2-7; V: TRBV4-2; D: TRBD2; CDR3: CASSQGGTRIYEQYF; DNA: TGTGCCAGCAGCCAAGGCGGGACTAGAATTTACGAGCAGTACTTC
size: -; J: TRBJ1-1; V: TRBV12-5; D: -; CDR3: CASGLSSSGAEVGTEAFF; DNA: TGTGCTAGTGGTTTGTCTTCTTCTGGCGCGGAGGTGGGCACTGAAGCTTTCTTT
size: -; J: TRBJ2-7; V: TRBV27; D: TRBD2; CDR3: CASMKGLAGYEQYF; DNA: TGTGCCAGCATGAAGGGACTAGCGGGTTACGAGCAGTACTTC
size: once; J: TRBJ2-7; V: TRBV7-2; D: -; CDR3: CASSPGRIQPYEQYF; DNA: TGTGCCAGCAGCCCCGGACGGATCCAACCCTACGAGCAGTACTTC
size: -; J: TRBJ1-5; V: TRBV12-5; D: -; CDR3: CASGLDGNQPQHF; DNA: TGTGCTAGTGGTTTGGATGGCAATCAGCCCCAGCATTTT
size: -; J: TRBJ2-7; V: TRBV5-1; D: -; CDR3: CASAFVPGDYEQYF; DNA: TGCGCCAGCGCTTTTGTCCCGGGCGACTACGAGCAGTACTTC